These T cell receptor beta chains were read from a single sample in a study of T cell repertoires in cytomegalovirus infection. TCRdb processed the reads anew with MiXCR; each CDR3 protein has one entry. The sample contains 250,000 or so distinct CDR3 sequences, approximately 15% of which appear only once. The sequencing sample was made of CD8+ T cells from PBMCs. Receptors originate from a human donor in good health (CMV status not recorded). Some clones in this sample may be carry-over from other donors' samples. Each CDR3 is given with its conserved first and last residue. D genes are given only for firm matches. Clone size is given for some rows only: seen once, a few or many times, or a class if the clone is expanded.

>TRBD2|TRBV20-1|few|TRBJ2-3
TGCAGTGCTAGAGATTTTCTAGCGGGGGGGCTTAGCACAGATACGCAGTATTTT
CSARDFLAGGLSTDTQYF
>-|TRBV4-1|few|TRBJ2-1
TGCGCCAGCAGCCAACCAACAGGGAACGATGAGCAGTTCTTC
CASSQPTGNDEQFF
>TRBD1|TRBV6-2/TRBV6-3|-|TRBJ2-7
TGTGCCAGCACTTCGACAGGGAACCCCTACGAGCAGTACTTC
CASTSTGNPYEQYF
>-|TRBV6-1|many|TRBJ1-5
TGTGCCAGCAGTGATTTTCCGACAGTGACTAGCAATCAGCCCCAGCATTTT
CASSDFPTVTSNQPQHF
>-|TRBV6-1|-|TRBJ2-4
TGTGCCAGCAGTTACAGCGGGCTCATCTCATCGGGAAACATTCAGTACTTC
CASSYSGLISSGNIQYF
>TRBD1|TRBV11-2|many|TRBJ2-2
TGTGCCAGCAGCGTCGGGACAGGAGGTTCCGGGGAGCTGTTTTTT
CASSVGTGGSGELFF
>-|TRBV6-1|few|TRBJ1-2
TGTGCCAGCAGTCAAGGCAATCTTCGGGGCTACACCTTC
CASSQGNLRGYTF
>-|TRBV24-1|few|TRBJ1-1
TGTGCCACCAGTGATTCGGGTAGGACTGAAGCTTTCTTT
CATSDSGRTEAFF
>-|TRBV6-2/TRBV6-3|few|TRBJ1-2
TGTGCCAGCAGTTACCCGGAGGGACTGCGGGGCTATGGCTACACCTTC
CASSYPEGLRGYGYTF
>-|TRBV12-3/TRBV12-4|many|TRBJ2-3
TGTGCCAGCTTTATCCGGGGTCTGGACACAGATACGCAGTATTTT
CASFIRGLDTDTQYF
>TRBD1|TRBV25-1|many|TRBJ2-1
TGTGCCAGCAGTGACTGGACAGGGGAGGGGTGGAATGAGCAGTTCTTC
CASSDWTGEGWNEQFF
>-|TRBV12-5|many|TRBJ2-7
TGTGCTAGTGGTTCCTCAGTTTCGGACTACGAGCAGTACTTC
CASGSSVSDYEQYF
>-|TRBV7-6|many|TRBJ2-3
TGTGCCAGCAGCCAGTGGGACCGGACAAGCACAGATACGCAGTATTTT
CASSQWDRTSTDTQYF
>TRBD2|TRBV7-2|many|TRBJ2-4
TGTGCCAGCAGCTTTGAGGTTGCTAGCGGGGGGTGGGCCAAAAACATTCAGTACTTC
CASSFEVASGGWAKNIQYF
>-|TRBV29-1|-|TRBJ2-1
TGCAGCGTTGAAGATCTAGTCCATACCACCTCCTACAATGAGCAGTTCTTC
CSVEDLVHTTSYNEQFF
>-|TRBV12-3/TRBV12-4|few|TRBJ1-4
TGTGCCAGCAGTTTAGTGAGGGGACCTAATGAAAAACTGTTTTTT
CASSLVRGPNEKLFF
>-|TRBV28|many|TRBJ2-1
TGTGCCAGCAGTTCGCCATACAATGAGCAGTTCTTC
CASSSPYNEQFF
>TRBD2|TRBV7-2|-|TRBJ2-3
TGTGCCAGCAGCTTAGCCATCGGGGGGTACCCTAGCACAGATACGCAGTATTTT
CASSLAIGGYPSTDTQYF
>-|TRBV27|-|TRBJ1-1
TGTGCCAGCAGTTTAATTTGGTCAGCGAACACTGAAGCTTTCTTT
CASSLIWSANTEAFF
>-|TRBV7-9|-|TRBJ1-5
TGTGCCAGCAGCTTAACTCTGGGGGCGGAGGGAAGCGGCAATCAGCCCCAGCATTTT
CASSLTLGAEGSGNQPQHF
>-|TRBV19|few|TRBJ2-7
TGTGCCAGTAGTACTGAGGGATACCCCTACGAGCAGTACTTC
CASSTEGYPYEQYF
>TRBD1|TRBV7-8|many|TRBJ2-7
TGTGCCAGCAGCAACCGACAGGGCATTCGGCTCGAGCAGTACTTC
CASSNRQGIRLEQYF
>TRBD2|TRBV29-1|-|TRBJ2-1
TGCAGCGTTGGAGGTCTAGCGGGGGGGTATGAGCAGTTCTTC
CSVGGLAGGYEQFF